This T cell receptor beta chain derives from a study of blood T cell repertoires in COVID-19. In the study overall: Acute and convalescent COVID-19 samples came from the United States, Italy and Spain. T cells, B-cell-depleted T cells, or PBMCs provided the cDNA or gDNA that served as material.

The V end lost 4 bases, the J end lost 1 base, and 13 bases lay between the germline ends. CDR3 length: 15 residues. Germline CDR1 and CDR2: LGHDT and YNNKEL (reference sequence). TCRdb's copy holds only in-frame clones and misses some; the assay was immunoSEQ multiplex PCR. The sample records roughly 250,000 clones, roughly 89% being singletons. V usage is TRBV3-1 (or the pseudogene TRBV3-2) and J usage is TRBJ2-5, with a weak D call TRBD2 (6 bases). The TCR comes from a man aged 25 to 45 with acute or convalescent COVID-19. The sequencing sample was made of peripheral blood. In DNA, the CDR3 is TGTGCCAGCAGCCTACACGGAGGGCCCCAAGAGACCCAGTACTTC. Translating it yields CASSLHGGPQETQYF.